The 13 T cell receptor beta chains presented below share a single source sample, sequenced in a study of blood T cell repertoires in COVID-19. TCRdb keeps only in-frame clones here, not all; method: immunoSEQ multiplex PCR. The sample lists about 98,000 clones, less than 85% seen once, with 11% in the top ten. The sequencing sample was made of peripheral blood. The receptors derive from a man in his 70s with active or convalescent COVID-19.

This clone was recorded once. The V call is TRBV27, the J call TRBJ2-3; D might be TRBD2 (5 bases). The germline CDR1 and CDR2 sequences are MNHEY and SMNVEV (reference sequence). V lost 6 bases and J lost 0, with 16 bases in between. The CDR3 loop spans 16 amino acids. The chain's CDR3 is CASSYGRAPSTDTQYF. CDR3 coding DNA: TGTGCCAGCAGCTATGGGCGGGCTCCTAGCACAGATACGCAGTATTTT.

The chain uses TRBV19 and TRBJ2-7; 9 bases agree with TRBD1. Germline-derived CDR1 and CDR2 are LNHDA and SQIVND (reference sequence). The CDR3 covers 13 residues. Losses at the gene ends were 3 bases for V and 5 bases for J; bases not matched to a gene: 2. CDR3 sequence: CASSIGQGNEQYF. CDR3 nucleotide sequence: TGTGCCAGTAGTATTGGACAGGGGAACGAGCAGTACTTC.

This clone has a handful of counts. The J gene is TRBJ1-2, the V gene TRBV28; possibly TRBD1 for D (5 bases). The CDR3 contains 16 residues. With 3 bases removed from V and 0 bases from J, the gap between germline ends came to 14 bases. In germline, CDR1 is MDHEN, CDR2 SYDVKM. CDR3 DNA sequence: TGTGCCAGCAGTTTGGGGGGACTCCTCTCTAACTATGGCTACACCTTC. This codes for CASSLGGLLSNYGYTF.

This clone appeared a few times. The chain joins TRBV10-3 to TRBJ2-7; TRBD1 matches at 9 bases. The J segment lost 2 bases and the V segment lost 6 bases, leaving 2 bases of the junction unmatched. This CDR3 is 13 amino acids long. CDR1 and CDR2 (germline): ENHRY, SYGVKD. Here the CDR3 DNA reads TGTGCCATCAGCCGGGACAGGGCCTACGAGCAGTACTTC. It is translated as CAISRDRAYEQYF.

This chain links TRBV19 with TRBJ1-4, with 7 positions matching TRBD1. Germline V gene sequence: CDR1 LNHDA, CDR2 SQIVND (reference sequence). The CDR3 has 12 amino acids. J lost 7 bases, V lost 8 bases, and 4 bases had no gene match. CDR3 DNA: TGTGCCAGTCATGGGACAGCTGAAAAACTGTTTTTT. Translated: CASHGTAEKLFF.

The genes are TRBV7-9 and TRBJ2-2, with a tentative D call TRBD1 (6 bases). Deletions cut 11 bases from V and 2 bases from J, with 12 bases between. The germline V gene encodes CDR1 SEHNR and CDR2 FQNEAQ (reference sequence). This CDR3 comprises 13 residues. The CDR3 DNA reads TGTGCCCTCCGGGACACTAACACCGGGGAGCTGTTTTTT. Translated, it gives CALRDTNTGELFF.

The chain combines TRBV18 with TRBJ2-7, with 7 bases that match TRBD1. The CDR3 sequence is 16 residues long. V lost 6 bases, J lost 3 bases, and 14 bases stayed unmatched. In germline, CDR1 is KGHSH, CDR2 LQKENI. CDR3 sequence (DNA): TGTGCCAGCTCCCCAATAGGACAGGAAAGGGGCTACGAGCAGTACTTC. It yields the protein CASSPIGQERGYEQYF.

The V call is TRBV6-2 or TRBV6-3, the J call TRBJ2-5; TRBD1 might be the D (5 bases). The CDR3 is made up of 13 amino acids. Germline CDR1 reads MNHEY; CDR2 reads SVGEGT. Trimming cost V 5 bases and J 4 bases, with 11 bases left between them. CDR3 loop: CASSQQVRETQYF. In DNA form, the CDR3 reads TGTGCCAGCAGTCAACAGGTGAGAGAGACCCAGTACTTC.

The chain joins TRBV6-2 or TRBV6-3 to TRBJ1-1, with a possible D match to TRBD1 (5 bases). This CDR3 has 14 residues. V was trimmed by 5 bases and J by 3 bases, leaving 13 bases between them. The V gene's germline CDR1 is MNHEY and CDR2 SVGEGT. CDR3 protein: CASSTLGRDTEAFF. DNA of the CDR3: TGTGCCAGCAGTACCTTGGGGCGTGACACTGAAGCTTTCTTT.

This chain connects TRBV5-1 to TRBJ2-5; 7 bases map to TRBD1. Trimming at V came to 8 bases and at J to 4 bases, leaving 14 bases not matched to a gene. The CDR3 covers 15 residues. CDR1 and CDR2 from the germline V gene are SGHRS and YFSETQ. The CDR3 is CASSVTGNFPETQYF. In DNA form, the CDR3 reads TGCGCCAGTTCTGTGACAGGGAATTTTCCAGAGACCCAGTACTTC.

The CDR3: CAYRTGGGDYGYTF. CDR3 coding DNA: TGTGCCTACCGCACAGGGGGTGGGGACTATGGCTACACCTTC. The gene calls are TRBV30 and TRBJ1-2; 8 bases agree with TRBD1. Trimming cost V 7 bases and J 3 bases; bases outside gene matches: 10. Looked up from germline, CDR1 is GTSNPN and CDR2 is SVGIG (reference sequence). This CDR3 contains 14 residues.

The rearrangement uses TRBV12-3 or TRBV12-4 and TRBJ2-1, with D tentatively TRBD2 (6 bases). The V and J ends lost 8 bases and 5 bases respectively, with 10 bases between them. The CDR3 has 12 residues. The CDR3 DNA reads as TGTGCCAGCTTTCCGGGGGACAATGAGCAGTTCTTC. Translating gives CASFPGDNEQFF.

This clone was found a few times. The CDR3 sequence: CASSLEQGGYTF. CDR3 sequence (DNA): TGCGCCAGCAGCTTGGAACAGGGTGGCTACACCTTC. This chain uses TRBV5-1 with TRBJ1-2; a possible D gene is TRBD1 (6 bases). V lost 0 bases, J lost 7 bases, and 7 bases lay in between. In germline, CDR1 is SGHRS, CDR2 YFSETQ. This CDR3 region has 12 residues. Looking up the rest from reference TRBV5-1 and TRBJ1-2 gives the full variable domain: KAGVTQTPRYLIKTRGQQVTLSCSPISGHRSVSWYQQTPGQGLQFLFEYFSETQRNKGNFPGRFSGRQFSNSRSEMNVSTLELGDSALYLCASSLEQGGYTFGSGTRLTVV.